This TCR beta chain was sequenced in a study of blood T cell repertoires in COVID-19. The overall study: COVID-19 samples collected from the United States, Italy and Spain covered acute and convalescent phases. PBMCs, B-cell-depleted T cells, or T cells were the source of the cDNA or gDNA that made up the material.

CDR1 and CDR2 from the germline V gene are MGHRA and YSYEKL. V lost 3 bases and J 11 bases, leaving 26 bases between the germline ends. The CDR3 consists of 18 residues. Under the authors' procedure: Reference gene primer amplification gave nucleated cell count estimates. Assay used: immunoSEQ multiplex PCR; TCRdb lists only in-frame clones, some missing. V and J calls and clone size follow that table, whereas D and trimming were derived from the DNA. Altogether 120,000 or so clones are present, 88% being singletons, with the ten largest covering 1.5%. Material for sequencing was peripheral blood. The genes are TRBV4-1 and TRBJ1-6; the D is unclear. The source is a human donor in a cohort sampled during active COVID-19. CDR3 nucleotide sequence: TGCGCCAGCAGCCACACTTCCCCCCAGCGAAAGTCGTTGGCACCCCTCCACTTT. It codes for CASSHTSPQRKSLAPLHF.